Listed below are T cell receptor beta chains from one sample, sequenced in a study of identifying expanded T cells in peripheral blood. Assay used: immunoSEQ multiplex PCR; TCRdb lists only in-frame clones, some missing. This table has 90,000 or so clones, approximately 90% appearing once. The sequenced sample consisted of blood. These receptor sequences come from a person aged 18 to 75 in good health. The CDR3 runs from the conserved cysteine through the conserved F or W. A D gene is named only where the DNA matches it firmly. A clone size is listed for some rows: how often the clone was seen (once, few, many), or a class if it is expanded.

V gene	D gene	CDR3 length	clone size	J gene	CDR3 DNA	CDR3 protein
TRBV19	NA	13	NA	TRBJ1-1	TGTGCCAGTAGTATATCCCAGGGACCCCGGACGTGGTTT	CASSISQGPRTWF
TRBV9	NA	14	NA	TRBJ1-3	TGTGCCAGCAGCCCAGGGAGACCTGGAAACACCATATATTTT	CASSPGRPGNTIYF
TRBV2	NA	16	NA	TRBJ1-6	TGTGCCAGCAGTGAAGGAAGACGGAGCTATAATTCACCCCTCCACTTT	CASSEGRRSYNSPLHF
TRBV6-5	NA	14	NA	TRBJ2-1	TGTGCCAGCAGGACCGGGACCGTTTACAATGAGCAGTTCTTC	CASRTGTVYNEQFF
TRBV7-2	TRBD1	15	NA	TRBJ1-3	TGTGCCAGCAGCCCGACAGGGGTCGGGGGAAACACCATATATTTT	CASSPTGVGGNTIYF
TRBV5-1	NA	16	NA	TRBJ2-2	TGCGCCAGTTTTCGCGATCCGGGGGCCAACACCGGGGAGCTGTTTTTT	CASFRDPGANTGELFF
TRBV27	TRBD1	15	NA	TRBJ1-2	TGTGCCAGCAGTTTATCGACAGGGGGAGGCTATGGCTACACCTTC	CASSLSTGGGYGYTF
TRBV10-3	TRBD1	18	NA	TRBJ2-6	TGTGCCATCACCCCTGGGACAGGGGGCTTTGGTGGGGCCAACGTCCTGACTTTC	CAITPGTGGFGGANVLTF
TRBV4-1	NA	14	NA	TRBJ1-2	TGCGCCAGCAGCCAAGTGGAGGGGTGGGATGGCTACACCTTC	CASSQVEGWDGYTF
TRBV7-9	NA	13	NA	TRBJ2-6	TGTGCCAGCAGAGTGACTGGGGCCAACGTCCTGACTTTC	CASRVTGANVLTF
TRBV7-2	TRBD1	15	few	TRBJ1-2	TGTGCCAGCAGCGCCGGACAGGGACTTTACTATGGCTACACCTTC	CASSAGQGLYYGYTF
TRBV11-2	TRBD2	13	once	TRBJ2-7	TGTGCCAGCAGCCCGCGGGACTACGGCGAGCAGTACTTC	CASSPRDYGEQYF
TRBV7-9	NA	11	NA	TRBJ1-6	TGTGCCAGCAGCTTAGATTCACCCCTCCACTTT	CASSLDSPLHF
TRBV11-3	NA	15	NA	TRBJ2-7	TGTGCCAGCAGTATACAGGGAGATATTACCTACGAGCAGTACTTC	CASSIQGDITYEQYF
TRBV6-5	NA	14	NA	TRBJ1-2	TGTGCCAGCAGCCTGCAGGAGACCGTACAGGGCTACACCTTC	CASSLQETVQGYTF
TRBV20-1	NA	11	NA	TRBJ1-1	TGCAGTGCTGTTGGGAACACTGAAGCTTTCTTT	CSAVGNTEAFF
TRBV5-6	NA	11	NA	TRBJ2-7	TGTGCCAGCAGCACCAGGCGCGAGCAGTACTTC	CASSTRREQYF
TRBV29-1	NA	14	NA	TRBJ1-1	TGCAGCGTTACAGGTCCGCAATCGGACACTGAAGCTTTCTTT	CSVTGPQSDTEAFF
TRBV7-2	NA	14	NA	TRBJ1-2	TGTGCCAGCAGCTTACAACGGGGCAACTATGGCTACACCTTC	CASSLQRGNYGYTF
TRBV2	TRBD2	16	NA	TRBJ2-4	TGTGCCAGCAGTGACTGGAGCGGGGGGGCGGTCGACATTCAGTACTTC	CASSDWSGGAVDIQYF
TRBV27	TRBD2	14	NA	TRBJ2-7	TGTGCCAGCAGATCGGGACTAGCGATAGACGAGCAGTACTTC	CASRSGLAIDEQYF
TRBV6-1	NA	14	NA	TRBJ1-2	TGTGCCAGCAGTGAAGGGTGGAGGAGCTATGGCTACACCTTC	CASSEGWRSYGYTF
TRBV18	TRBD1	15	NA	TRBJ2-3	TGTGCCAGCTCAGTCCGGGACAGCCCCACAGATACGCAGTATTTT	CASSVRDSPTDTQYF
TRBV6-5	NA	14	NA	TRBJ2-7	TGTGCCAGCGCCCCAGACCAAGGTCGCTACGAGCAGTACTTC	CASAPDQGRYEQYF
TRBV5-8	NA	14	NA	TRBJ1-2	TGTGCCAGCAACTTGGGGGGAGTTAACTATGGCTACACCTTC	CASNLGGVNYGYTF
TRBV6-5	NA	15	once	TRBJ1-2	TGTGCCAGCAGTTACCGTCCGGGCCGGGGCTATGGCTACACCTTC	CASSYRPGRGYGYTF
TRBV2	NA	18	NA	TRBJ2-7	TGTGCCAGCAGTGAAGCGCTGATTTTAGGGGGTTGGTCCTACGAGCAGTACTTC	CASSEALILGGWSYEQYF
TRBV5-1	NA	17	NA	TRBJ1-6	TGCGCCAGCAGCCTAGGGGCAAGTCATCTAAATGGTTCACCCCTCCACTTT	CASSLGASHLNGSPLHF
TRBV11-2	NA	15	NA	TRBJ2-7	TGTGCCAGTTTGGATAGGCAGGGGAACAACTACGAGCAGTACTTC	CASLDRQGNNYEQYF
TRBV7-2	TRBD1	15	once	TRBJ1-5	TGTGCCAGCAGCTTGGGGACAGGGCTCCCTCAGCCCCAGCATTTT	CASSLGTGLPQPQHF
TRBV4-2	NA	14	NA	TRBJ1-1	TGTGCCAGCAGCCAATTTGCGATGAACACTGAAGCTTTCTTT	CASSQFAMNTEAFF
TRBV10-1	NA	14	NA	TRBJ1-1	TGCGCCAGCAGTGAGTCGACAGGTCACACTGAAGCTTTCTTT	CASSESTGHTEAFF
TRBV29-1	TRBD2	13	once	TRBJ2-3	TGCAGCGTTGCGGCGACTAGCGGAGATACGCAGTATTTT	CSVAATSGDTQYF
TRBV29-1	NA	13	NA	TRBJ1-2	TGCAGCGTTGAAGCGGGCGGGGACTATGGCTACACCTTC	CSVEAGGDYGYTF
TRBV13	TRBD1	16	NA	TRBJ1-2	TGTGCCAGCAGCCGGGGCCGGGACAGACCAGTCTATGGCTACACCTTC	CASSRGRDRPVYGYTF
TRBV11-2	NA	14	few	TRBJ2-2	TGTGCCAGCAGCTTAGCCACCAGCACCGGGGAGCTGTTTTTT	CASSLATSTGELFF
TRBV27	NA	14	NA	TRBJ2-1	TGTGCCAGCCATTACGCCGGGCAGGGCCATGAGCAGTTCTTC	CASHYAGQGHEQFF